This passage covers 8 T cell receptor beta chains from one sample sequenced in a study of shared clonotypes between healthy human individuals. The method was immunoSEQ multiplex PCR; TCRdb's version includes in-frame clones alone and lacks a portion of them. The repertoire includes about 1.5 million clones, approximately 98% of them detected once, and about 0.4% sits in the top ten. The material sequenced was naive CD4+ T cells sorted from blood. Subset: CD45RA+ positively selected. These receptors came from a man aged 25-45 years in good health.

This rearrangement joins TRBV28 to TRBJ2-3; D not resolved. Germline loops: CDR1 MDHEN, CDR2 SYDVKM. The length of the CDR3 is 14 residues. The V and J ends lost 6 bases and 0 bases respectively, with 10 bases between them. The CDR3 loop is CASRGGSSTDTQYF. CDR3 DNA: TGTGCCAGCAGGGGTGGGTCCAGCACAGATACGCAGTATTTT. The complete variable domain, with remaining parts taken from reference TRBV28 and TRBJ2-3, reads DVKVTQSSRYLVKRTGEKVFLECVQDMDHENMFWYRQDPGLGLRLIYFSYDVKMKEKGDIPEGYSVSREKKERFSLILESASTNQTSMYLCASRGGSSTDTQYFGPGTRLTVL.

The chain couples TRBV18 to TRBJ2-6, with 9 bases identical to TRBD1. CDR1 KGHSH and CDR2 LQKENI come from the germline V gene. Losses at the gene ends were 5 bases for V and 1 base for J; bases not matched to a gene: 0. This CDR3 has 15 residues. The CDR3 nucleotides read TGTGCCAGCTCAGGGACAGGGTCTGGGGCCAACGTCCTGACTTTC. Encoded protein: CASSGTGSGANVLTF.

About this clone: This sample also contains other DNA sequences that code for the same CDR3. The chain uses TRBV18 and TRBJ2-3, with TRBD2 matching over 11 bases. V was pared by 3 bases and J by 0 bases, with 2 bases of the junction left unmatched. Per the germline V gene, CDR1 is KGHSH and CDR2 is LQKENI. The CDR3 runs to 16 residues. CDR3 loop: CASSPRTSGSTDTQYF. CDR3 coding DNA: TGTGCCAGCTCACCTCGGACTAGCGGGAGCACAGATACGCAGTATTTT. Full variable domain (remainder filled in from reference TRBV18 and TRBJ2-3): NAGVMQNPRHLVRRRGQEARLRCSPMKGHSHVYWYRQLPEEGLKFMVYLQKENIIDESGMPKERFSAEFPKEGPSILRIQQVVRGDSAAYFCASSPRTSGSTDTQYFGPGTRLTVL.

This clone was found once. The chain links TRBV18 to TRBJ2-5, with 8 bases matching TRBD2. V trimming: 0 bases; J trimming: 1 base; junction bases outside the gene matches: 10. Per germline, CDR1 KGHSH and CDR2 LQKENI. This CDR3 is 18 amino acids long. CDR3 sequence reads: CASSPPKSPGGLQETQYF. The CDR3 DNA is TGTGCCAGCTCACCACCGAAAAGCCCGGGGGGGCTCCAAGAGACCCAGTACTTC.

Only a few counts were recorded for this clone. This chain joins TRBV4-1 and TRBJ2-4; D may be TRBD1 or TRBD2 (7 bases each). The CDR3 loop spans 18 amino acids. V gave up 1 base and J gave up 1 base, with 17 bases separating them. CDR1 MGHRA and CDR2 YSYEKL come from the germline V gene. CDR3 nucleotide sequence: TGCGCCAGCAGCCAAGGAGGGGGCGGGGGTTCGGCCAAAAACATTCAGTACTTC. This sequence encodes CASSQGGGGGSAKNIQYF.

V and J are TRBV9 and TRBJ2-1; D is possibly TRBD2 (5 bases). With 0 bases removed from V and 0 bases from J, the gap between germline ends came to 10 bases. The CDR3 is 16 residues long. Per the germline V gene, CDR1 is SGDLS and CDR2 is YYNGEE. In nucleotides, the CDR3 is TGTGCCAGCAGCGTAGGTAGCGTAAGCTCCTACAATGAGCAGTTCTTC. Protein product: CASSVGSVSSYNEQFF.

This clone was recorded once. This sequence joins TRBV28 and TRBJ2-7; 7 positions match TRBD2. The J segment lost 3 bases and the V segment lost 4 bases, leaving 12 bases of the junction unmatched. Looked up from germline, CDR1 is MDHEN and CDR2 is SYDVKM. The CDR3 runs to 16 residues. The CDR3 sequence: CASSSPRWRENYEQYF. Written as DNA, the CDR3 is TGTGCCAGCAGTTCCCCTCGATGGCGGGAGAACTACGAGCAGTACTTC.

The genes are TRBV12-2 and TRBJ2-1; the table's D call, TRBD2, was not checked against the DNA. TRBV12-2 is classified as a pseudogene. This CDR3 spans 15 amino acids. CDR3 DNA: TGTGCAAGTCGCTTAGGACTAGCGGGAGTCAATGAGCAGTTCTTC. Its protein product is CASRLGLAGVNEQFF.